This T cell receptor (beta chain) was sequenced in a study of cytomegalovirus exposure and HLA in healthy donors. Background on the study: Clustering assigned 81% of the 350 to 450 genotyped donors to the Caucasian-associated ancestry cluster.

These donors, healthy bone marrow donors, were studied. Per germline, CDR1 MDHEN and CDR2 SYDVKM. V was clipped by 6 bases and J by 10 bases, with 16 bases between them. The CDR3 totals 13 residues. In the PCR, 60 Vbeta and 13 Jbeta primers were used. Clones were read by immunoSEQ multiplex PCR, and TCRdb kept only the in-frame ones, dropping some. The sample has around 200,000 clones; roughly 85% are singletons. The receptor was isolated from a male donor in good health and CMV-seronegative. The gene calls are TRBV28 and TRBJ2-1, with a weak D call TRBD1 (6 bases). What was sequenced was PBMCs. The CDR3 DNA is TGTGCCAGCAGCTCCTTAGGGGGTTGGGAGCAGTTCTTC. Amino acid sequence: CASSSLGGWEQFF.